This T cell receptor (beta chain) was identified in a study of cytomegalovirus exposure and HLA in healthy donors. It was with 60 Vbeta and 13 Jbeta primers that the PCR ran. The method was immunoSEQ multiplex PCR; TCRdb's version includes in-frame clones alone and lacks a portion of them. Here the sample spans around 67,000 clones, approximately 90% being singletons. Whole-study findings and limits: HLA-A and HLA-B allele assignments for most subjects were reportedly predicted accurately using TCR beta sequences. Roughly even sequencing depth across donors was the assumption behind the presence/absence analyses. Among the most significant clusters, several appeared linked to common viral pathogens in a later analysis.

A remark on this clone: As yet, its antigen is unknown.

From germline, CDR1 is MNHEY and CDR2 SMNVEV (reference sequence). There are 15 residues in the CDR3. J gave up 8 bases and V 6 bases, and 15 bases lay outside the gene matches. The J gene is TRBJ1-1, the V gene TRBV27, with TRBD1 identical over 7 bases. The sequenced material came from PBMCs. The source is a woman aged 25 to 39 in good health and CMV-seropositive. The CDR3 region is CASRDHRAGGGEAFF. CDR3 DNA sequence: TGTGCCAGCAGGGACCACCGGGCAGGGGGTGGGGAAGCTTTCTTT.